What follows are 30 T cell receptor beta chains derived from one specimen sequenced in a study of brain T cells in children with intractable seizures. TCRdb keeps only in-frame clones here, not all; method: immunoSEQ multiplex PCR. The sample records under 400,000 clones, about 94% being singletons. Time point here: blood from clinic visit 5 months post-surgery; TSC patient then seizure free. This material consisted of peripheral blood, taken approximately 5 months after surgery. The receptors shown here come from a boy in the first two years of life with tuberous sclerosis and intractable seizures.

This clone showed up just once. CDR3 sequence: CASSVEFSSGSLTDTQYF. CDR3 in DNA: TGTGCCAGCAGCGTCGAGTTTTCAAGCGGGAGTCTCACAGATACGCAGTATTTT. The chain links TRBV11-2 to TRBJ2-3; 8 bases fit TRBD2. V shed 5 bases and J 2 bases; nucleotides not matched to a gene: 15. This CDR3 comprises 18 residues. CDR1 is SGHAT, CDR2 FQNNGV, per germline.

The chain joins TRBV30 to TRBJ1-2; D is unclear. The CDR3 runs 13 residues. CDR1 and CDR2 from the germline V gene are GTSNPN and SVGIG (reference sequence). Trimming took 5 bases from V and 2 from J, leaving 12 bases between them. CDR3: CAWVARGNYGYTF. The CDR3 DNA is TGTGCCTGGGTCGCTCGGGGAAACTATGGCTACACCTTC.

V is TRBV6-5 and J is TRBJ2-7; possibly TRBD2 for D (5 bases). Germline loops: CDR1 MNHEY, CDR2 SVGAGI. V was clipped by 9 bases and J by 11 bases, with 20 bases between them. This CDR3 is built from 12 residues. The CDR3 sequence: CASEALGAVEYF. In DNA, the CDR3 is TGTGCCAGTGAGGCCCTGGGAGCGGTTGAGTACTTC.

The rearrangement links TRBV9 to TRBJ2-3, with D hard to call. Trimming took off 4 bases at V and 2 bases at J, with 11 bases between the two ends. Germline lookup yields CDR1 SGDLS and CDR2 YYNGEE. This CDR3 is 14 amino acids long. This CDR3 reads CASSYDGSTDTQYF. The CDR3 DNA follows: TGTGCCAGCAGCTACGACGGGTCCACAGATACGCAGTATTTT.

This clone is termed medium-sized (0.01 to 0.1%). V usage is TRBV10-3 and J usage is TRBJ1-5, with TRBD1 matching 7 bases. V dropped 4 bases and J dropped 7; count of bases not matched to a gene: 7. The CDR3 has 14 amino acids. Germline V lookup: CDR1 ENHRY, CDR2 SYGVKD. The chain's CDR3 is CAISVDREFQPQHF. The CDR3 nucleotides are TGTGCCATCAGTGTTGACAGGGAGTTCCAGCCCCAGCATTTT.

The rearrangement links TRBV15 to TRBJ2-7, with 9 bases aligning to TRBD1. CDR3 length: 16 residues. Germline assignment: CDR1 LNHNV and CDR2 YYDKDF (reference sequence). The V segment lost 3 bases and the J segment 3 bases; nucleotides outside the gene matches: 9. The CDR3 spells CATSRMAGTGFYEQYF. The CDR3 DNA is TGTGCCACCAGCAGGATGGCCGGGACAGGGTTCTACGAGCAGTACTTC.

This clone occurred once. This CDR3 reads CASSSDREKLFF. DNA for the CDR3: TGCGCCAGCAGCTCGGACAGGGAAAAACTGTTTTTT. The chain recombines TRBV5-1 with TRBJ1-4; TRBD1 matches at 7 bases. With 3 bases clipped from V and 8 bases from J, the junction kept 1 base outside the gene matches. CDR3 size: 12 residues. Germline loops: CDR1 SGHRS, CDR2 YFSETQ.

This sequence joins TRBV7-2 and TRBJ2-7, with no clear D. Germline-derived CDR1 and CDR2 are SGHTA and FQGNSA. Deletions cut 7 bases from V and 1 base from J, with 5 bases between. This CDR3 spans 11 amino acids. The CDR3 is CASTDSYEQYF. In DNA form, the CDR3 reads TGTGCCAGCACGGATTCCTACGAGCAGTACTTC.

The V and J genes are TRBV6-5 and TRBJ2-7; no definite D call. There are 15 residues in the CDR3. Germline CDR1 is MNHEY and CDR2 is SVGAGI. Trimming took 0 bases from V and 1 from J, leaving 10 bases between them. CDR3: CASSYSTSPSYEQYF. In DNA, the CDR3 is TGTGCCAGCAGTTACTCGACCTCACCTTCCTACGAGCAGTACTTC.

The chain recombines TRBV7-3 with TRBJ2-2; D not certain. This CDR3 comprises 15 residues. Trimming stripped 2 bases from V and 1 base from J, with 8 bases between. The germline gives CDR1 SGHTA, CDR2 FQGTGA. The chain's CDR3 is CASSLEWGNTGELFF. The DNA of the CDR3 is TGTGCCAGCAGCTTAGAGTGGGGGAACACCGGGGAGCTGTTTTTT.

This sequence joins TRBV20-1 and TRBJ1-1; the D is unclear. The CDR3 consists of 15 residues. The germline V gene encodes CDR1 DFQATT and CDR2 SNEGSKA (reference sequence). The V gene lost 3 bases and the J gene lost 1 base, with 15 bases spanning the gap. The CDR3 nucleotides read TGCAGTGCTAGTCCTCGAAGGGCACCGAACACTGAAGCTTTCTTT. It specifies CSASPRRAPNTEAFF.

The V gene is TRBV5-5, the J gene TRBJ2-1; 12 bases map to TRBD2. In germline, CDR1 is SGHKS, CDR2 YYEKEE (reference sequence). This CDR3 region has 16 residues. V dropped 2 bases and J dropped 7; count of bases not matched to a gene: 7. DNA of the CDR3: TGTGCCAGCAGCTTCTCGTGGACTAGCGGGAAAAATGAGCAGTTCTTC. Translation: CASSFSWTSGKNEQFF.

In its sample, this clone was seen once. This sample includes further DNA sequences coding for the same CDR3. This chain links TRBV11-2 with TRBJ1-3; D is possibly TRBD1 (5 bases). V was trimmed by 3 bases and J by 4 bases, leaving 10 bases between them. This CDR3 contains 14 residues. Germline V gives CDR1 SGHAT, CDR2 FQNNGV. Here the CDR3 reads CASSLGGLGNTIYF. The CDR3 DNA reads TGTGCCAGCAGCTTGGGGGGGTTGGGAAACACCATATATTTT.

The V call is TRBV29-1, the J call TRBJ2-1; no firm D call. CDR3 size: 13 residues. V shed 2 bases and J shed 8 bases, with 13 bases lying between them. Germline V lookup: CDR1 SQVTM, CDR2 ANQGSEA. The CDR3 sequence: CSVELSRVDEQFF. Written as DNA, the CDR3 is TGCAGCGTTGAACTTTCCCGGGTCGATGAGCAGTTCTTC.

This clone was counted between two and nine times. The CDR3 sequence is CAISGTANTEAFF. DNA of the CDR3: TGTGCCATCAGTGGGACGGCGAACACTGAAGCTTTCTTT. The gene calls are TRBV10-3 and TRBJ1-1; D unclear. Germline V gene data show CDR1 as ENHRY and CDR2 as SYGVKD. Trimming left V 4 bases short and J 1 base short, with 7 bases between. The CDR3 runs 13 residues.

This clone has just a few counts. This rearrangement joins TRBV21-1 to TRBJ2-1. TRBV21-1 is an annotated pseudogene. The CDR3 sequence is 12 residues long. The CDR3, as DNA: TGTGCCAGGAGGACGGAAAACAATGAGCAGTTCTTC. It encodes CARRTENNEQFF.

This clone appeared a single time. This chain links TRBV15 with TRBJ1-1; D gene uncertain. Per the germline V gene, CDR1 is LNHNV and CDR2 is YYDKDF (reference sequence). CDR3 length equals 18 residues. The V end lost 1 base, the J end lost 5 bases, and 23 bases lay between the germline ends. CDR3 nucleotide sequence: TGTGCCACCAGCAGAGGGCAAAGGGAGAGATGGACGAGGACTGAAGCTTTCTTT. It is translated as CATSRGQRERWTRTEAFF.

The V gene is TRBV5-3, the J gene TRBJ2-1, with TRBD2 matching over 13 bases. TRBV5-3 is assigned to the ORF class and has an uncertain function. The V gene end was trimmed by 4 bases and the J gene end by 4 bases; junction bases not matched to a gene: 5. This CDR3 has 16 amino acids. The CDR3 DNA reads TGTGCCAGAAGCCCGGGGGGACTAGCGGGATACAATGAGCAGTTCTTC. It translates to CARSPGGLAGYNEQFF.

The rearrangement links TRBV5-1 to TRBJ2-7, with unresolved D. This CDR3 has 14 residues. Germline V lookup: CDR1 SGHRS, CDR2 YFSETQ. V shed 0 bases and J shed 0 bases, with 7 bases lying between them. CDR3 amino acids: CASSLVTSSYEQYF. The CDR3, as DNA: TGCGCCAGCAGCTTGGTTACAAGCTCCTACGAGCAGTACTTC.

This clone was seen a single time. V is TRBV12-3 or TRBV12-4 and J is TRBJ2-5, with D uncertain. The V end lost 5 bases, the J end lost 1 base, and 2 bases lay between the germline ends. CDR3 length: 11 residues. CDR3 in amino acids: CASSAQETQYF. In DNA, the CDR3 is TGTGCCAGCAGTGCCCAAGAGACCCAGTACTTC.

V is TRBV29-1 and J is TRBJ1-3, with a possible D match to TRBD1 (5 bases). CDR1 and CDR2 from the germline V gene are SQVTM and ANQGSEA. This CDR3 is built from 14 residues. V was pared by 4 bases and J by 0 bases, with 10 bases between. CDR3 nucleotide sequence: TGCAGCGTTGGGAACAGGAGCTCTGGAAACACCATATATTTT. Translation gives CSVGNRSSGNTIYF.

The gene calls are TRBV7-3 and TRBJ1-1; D unresolved. V lost 5 bases and J 1 base, leaving 8 bases between the germline ends. CDR3 length: 13 residues. Per the germline V gene, CDR1 is SGHTA and CDR2 is FQGTGA. The CDR3 DNA is TGTGCCAGCAGCAGAGGACGGAACACTGAAGCTTTCTTT. Encoded protein: CASSRGRNTEAFF.

V gene TRBV6-5 combines with J gene TRBJ1-1; D gene uncertain. Germline V gene data show CDR1 as MNHEY and CDR2 as SVGAGI. The CDR3 runs 12 residues. The V end lost 6 bases, the J end lost 3 bases, and 8 bases lay between the germline ends. The CDR3 spells CASRRWDTEAFF. In DNA, the CDR3 is TGTGCCAGCAGGAGGTGGGACACTGAAGCTTTCTTT.

The V call is TRBV18, the J call TRBJ1-6; D is unresolved. Per the germline V gene, CDR1 is KGHSH and CDR2 is LQKENI. Trimming left V 6 bases short and J 6 bases short, with 9 bases between. The CDR3 loop spans 13 amino acids. CDR3 bases: TGTGCCAGCTCGACGGGGTTTAATTCACCCCTCCACTTT. This codes for CASSTGFNSPLHF.

The chain is built from TRBV6-5 and TRBJ2-7; 9 nucleotides match TRBD2. Trimming at V came to 7 bases and at J to 0 bases, leaving 7 bases not matched to a gene. CDR1 is MNHEY, CDR2 SVGAGI, per germline. The CDR3 is made up of 15 amino acids. CDR3 loop: CASTATSGNSYEQYF. The CDR3 DNA is TGTGCCAGCACCGCGACTAGCGGTAACTCCTACGAGCAGTACTTC.

The chain has TRBV7-9 and TRBJ2-1; tentative D call: TRBD2 (5 bases). Germline CDR1 SEHNR, CDR2 FQNEAQ (reference sequence). V lost 1 base, J lost 12 bases, and 13 bases lay in between. The CDR3 is 13 residues long. The CDR3 spells CASSLGVGIGQFF. The CDR3 nucleotides read TGTGCCAGCAGCTTAGGGGTCGGGATCGGGCAGTTCTTC.

The gene calls are TRBV30 and TRBJ2-3; no clear D. Germline V CDR1 and CDR2: GTSNPN, SVGIG (reference sequence). Trimming cost V 3 bases and J 1 base, with 2 bases left between them. CDR3 length: 11 amino acids. CDR3 DNA: TGTGCCTGGAGCCGCACAGATACGCAGTATTTT. This encodes CAWSRTDTQYF. The full variable domain, completed using reference TRBV30 and TRBJ2-3, is SQTIHQWPATLVQPVGSPLSLECTVEGTSNPNLYWYRQAAGRGLQLLFYSVGIGQISSEVPQNLSASRPQDRQFILSSKKLLLSDSGFYLCAWSRTDTQYFGPGTRLTVL.

The gene calls are TRBV11-2 and TRBJ2-7, with 7 bases matching TRBD1. Germline V lookup: CDR1 SGHAT, CDR2 FQNNGV. V dropped 2 bases and J dropped 2; count of bases not matched to a gene: 3. The CDR3 is 14 residues long. The CDR3 DNA reads TGTGCCAGCAGCTTATACAGGGGACCCTACGAGCAGTACTTC. This translates into CASSLYRGPYEQYF.

About this clone itself: Compared with germline, one end of the junction differs, possibly owing to a read error. The V and J genes are TRBV11-2 and TRBJ2-7; D is uncertain. Germline V gene sequence: CDR1 SGHAT, CDR2 FQNNGV. The CDR3 has 10 amino acids. The CDR3 sequence: CASSSSEQYF. CDR3 DNA sequence: TGTGCCAGCAGCTCCTCCGAGCAGTACTTC. The full variable domain, rest sourced from reference TRBV11-2 and TRBJ2-7, is EAGVAQSPRYKIIEKRQSVAFWCNPISGHATLYWYQQILGQGPKLLIQFQNNGVVDDSQLPKDRFSAERLKGVDSTLKIQPAKLEDSAVYLCASSSSEQYFGPGTRLTVT.

This clone was found a few times. This chain joins TRBV7-9 and TRBJ1-6, with D possibly TRBD1 on 6 matching bases. The V end was cut by 4 bases, the J end by 6 bases, with 13 bases between. The CDR3 consists of 15 residues. From germline, CDR1 is SEHNR and CDR2 FQNEAQ (reference sequence). CDR3 protein: CASSSTGYANSPLHF. The CDR3 DNA reads as TGTGCCAGCAGCTCTACAGGGTACGCTAATTCACCCCTCCACTTT.